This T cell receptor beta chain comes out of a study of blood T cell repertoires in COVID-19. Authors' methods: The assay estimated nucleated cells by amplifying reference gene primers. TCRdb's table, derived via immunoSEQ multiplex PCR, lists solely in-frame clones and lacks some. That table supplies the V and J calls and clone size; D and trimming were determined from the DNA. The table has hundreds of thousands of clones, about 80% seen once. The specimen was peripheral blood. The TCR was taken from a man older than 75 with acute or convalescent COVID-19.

The CDR3 loop reads CASSLSQGTRGTEAFF. DNA for the CDR3: TGTGCCAGCAGTTTATCCCAAGGTACTCGGGGCACTGAAGCTTTCTTT. The J gene is TRBJ1-1, the V gene TRBV27; D is unclear. Germline-derived CDR1 and CDR2 are MNHEY and SMNVEV (reference sequence). The CDR3 extends over 16 amino acids. Trimming took off 0 bases at V and 4 bases at J, with 15 bases between the two ends.